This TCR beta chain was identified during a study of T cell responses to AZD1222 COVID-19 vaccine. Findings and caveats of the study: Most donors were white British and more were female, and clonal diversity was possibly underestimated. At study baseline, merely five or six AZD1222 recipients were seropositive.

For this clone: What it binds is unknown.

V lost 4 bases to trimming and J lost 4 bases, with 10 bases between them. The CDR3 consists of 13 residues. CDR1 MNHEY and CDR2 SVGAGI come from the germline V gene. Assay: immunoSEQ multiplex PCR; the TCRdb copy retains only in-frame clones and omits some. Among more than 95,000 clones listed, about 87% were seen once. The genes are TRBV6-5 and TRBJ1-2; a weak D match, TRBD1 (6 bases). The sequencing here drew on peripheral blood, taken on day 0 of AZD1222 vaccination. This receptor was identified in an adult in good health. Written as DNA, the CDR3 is TGTGCCAGCAGTTCACAGGGATTCTATGGCTACACCTTC. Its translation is CASSSQGFYGYTF.